This T cell receptor (beta chain) emerged from a study of regulatory T cells in long-lasting Graves disease (dated by TCRdb to about 2021). Broadly, across the study: Antithyroid drugs had been taken for less than 3 months by newly diagnosed Graves' disease patients. The study was conducted in China and was registered as a clinical trial. TCR sequencing covered about 13 persistent and some 20 newly diagnosed Graves' disease patients, around 33 samples in total. Patients with persistent Graves' disease were compared with patients with newly diagnosed Graves' disease using TCR sequencing and RNA sequencing of peripheral blood. Overall study results and their limits: A larger number of public clonotypes was shared among persistent patients (fewer than 3,000) than among newly diagnosed patients (over 850). Peripheral blood alone was examined, since thyroid tissue, which constituted the primary lesion, could not be accessed. Only the TCR beta chain was sequenced and analyzed. Preferential use of TRBV28, TRBJ1-2 and TRBJ2-5 was observed in persistent disease, whereas TRBV20-1 and TRBJ2-1 were favored in newly diagnosed disease. As a limitation, the authors acknowledged that the small sample size may reduce accuracy. Compared with newly diagnosed patients, persistent Graves' disease patients had lower TCR Shannon entropy and fewer highly expanded clones, which suggests clonal expansion.

There are a few counts of this clonotype. What antigen it recognizes has not been identified. Within one base of it there is no much larger clone, and no base qualities were kept. Taken with the paper, the label for time point translates to: newly diagnosed GD, antithyroid drugs for less than 3 months. RNA was extracted from PBMCs in TRIzol for both TCR sequencing and RNA sequencing. The diagnosis of Graves' disease followed American Thyroid Association guidelines. The patients came from an endocrinology department in Xi'an, China. Each patient gave approximately 10 milliliters of peripheral blood, collected in an EDTA anticoagulant tube. Ficoll Paque Plus density gradient separation was used to isolate PBMCs, and no further T cell sorting was done. An Agilent 2100 Bioanalyzer and agarose gel were used to check RNA quality, and a NanoDrop 2000 was used to measure RNA concentration. Including cysteine and phenylalanine, the CDR3 has 13 amino acids. The sequence is cut down to CDR3 DNA, 39 bases in frame from base 1. The germline V gene gives CDR1 as KGHSH and CDR2 as LQKENI. The V and J ends are trimmed by 3 bases and 7 bases, leaving 9 bases between them.

Receptor amplification or capture employed multiplex PCR. TCRdb names Illumina HiSeq 4000 as the instrument used. To build TCR beta libraries, CDR3 regions were amplified by Arm-PCR using iRepertoire HTBI primers. Before sequencing, the PCR products underwent gel purification. In the original analysis: Gene usage analysis of CDR3 amino acid clonotypes used the approximately 62 TRBV and about 15 TRBJ segments found across samples. COPE and FqMerger were used to merge the filtered high-quality paired reads into contigs. BLAST was used to align contigs to the IMGT TRBV, TRBD and TRBJ reference genes, and CDR3 was defined following IMGT. Highly expanded clones were defined as clonotypes with a frequency above 0.1%. Shannon entropy served as the measure of repertoire diversity, while the Gini coefficient captured V-J evenness. A clonotype found in more than one individual was treated as public. TCRdb reworked the public reads: Q25 trimming with fastp, MiXCR clone assembly, productive beta chains retained. Rows are combined by CDR3 protein, so each entry shows the most common genes and DNA. These V and J calls originate from TCRdb's pipeline instead of the authors' own analysis. This sample is represented by about 420,000 distinct CDR3 sequences; around 15% of them were singletons. The ten largest account for around 23% of the sample.

Another study also made use of these data, one on T cells in Graves' hyperthyroidism and ophthalmopathy. That second publication adds: Stable Graves' hyperthyroidism was defined as the absence of progression to ophthalmopathy over 18 months of follow-up. Hyperthyroidism patients were aged 18 to 65 years and newly diagnosed, with disease duration of less than 2 months. The study excluded patients with uncontrolled infections, other autoimmune diseases, pregnancy or lactation. Diagnoses were established on the basis of clinical symptoms, serum thyroxine and TRAb, thyroid ultrasound, and orbital computed tomography. For the first round of RT-PCR on the TCR CDR3, the HTBI primer set was used together with the Qiagen OneStep RT-PCR kit. Blood samples also contained most of the expanded thyroid clonotypes (frequency above 0.001), which suggests that blood repertoires may reflect thyroid immune responses. A 13 V-J signature model separated ophthalmopathy from stable hyperthyroidism, with around 90% sensitivity and roughly 84% specificity in cross-validation and 80%/75% in testing. In validation, the model predicted progression to ophthalmopathy with 55% to 71% sensitivity and around 72% specificity, a median of around six months before onset. A discovery cohort of roughly 100 patients, 43 with Graves' ophthalmopathy and about 58 with stable Graves' hyperthyroidism, was used to find distinguishing TCR V-J signatures. An independent validation cohort of under 20 hyperthyroidism patients and over 15 patients who later progressed to ophthalmopathy tested prospective prediction of ophthalmopathy. The 95 to 100 discovery patients were randomly split 7:3 into training and test sets. Thyroid tissue and blood T-cell repertoires from several Graves' hyperthyroidism patients were also compared in the study. After blood sampling, hyperthyroidism patients were treated with methimazole at a starting dose of 30 mg daily, and ophthalmopathy patients were treated with high-dose intravenous methylprednisolone. Libraries were constructed in a second round of multiplex PCR, after which size selection and purification were performed. Sequencing of the libraries was done on an Illumina HiSeq2000 using paired-end 100 bp reads. SOAPnuke was used to process the raw data, removing reads that contained adapters or uncalled bases, had a mean Phred below 15, or lacked an exact match to the constant primer or identifier. COPE v1.2.5 was used to merge the high-quality paired reads, and each unique nucleotide sequence was defined as a clonotype. MiTCR v1.1 was used to align clonotypes to the IMGT TRBV, TRBD and TRBJ reference segments. Analysis was restricted to V-J combinations with a frequency above 0.0001, which covered about 99% of repertoires. The TCS score was defined as the ratio of F50 (clonal expansion) to E x V (chaos), calculated using BLOSUM62-based TCRdist between CDR3 peptides within each V-J. Welch's t-statistics and random forest reduced around 550 V-J features to around 14, which were used in a naive Bayes classifier (R e1071). No statistical method was used to fix the sample size in advance, and group allocation was not hidden from the investigators. The paper reports TCR Vbeta CDR3 sequencing of 130 to 150 peripheral blood samples: around 45 ophthalmopathy, under 85 hyperthyroidism and approximately 17 progressor patients.

The receptor chain draws on TRBV18 and TRBJ1-4, with an unclear D gene assignment. The sequence was obtained from a woman aged 18-35 years with Graves disease. Donor details come from another sample of the same person, matched by shared clones. Sequencing used peripheral blood mononuclear cells (PBMCs), obtained at new diagnosis, from a patient treated with antithyroid drugs. The CDR3 in this case is CASSPGMGEKLFF. The sequenced DNA is TGTGCCAGCTCACCCGGGATGGGTGAAAAACTGTTTTTT.